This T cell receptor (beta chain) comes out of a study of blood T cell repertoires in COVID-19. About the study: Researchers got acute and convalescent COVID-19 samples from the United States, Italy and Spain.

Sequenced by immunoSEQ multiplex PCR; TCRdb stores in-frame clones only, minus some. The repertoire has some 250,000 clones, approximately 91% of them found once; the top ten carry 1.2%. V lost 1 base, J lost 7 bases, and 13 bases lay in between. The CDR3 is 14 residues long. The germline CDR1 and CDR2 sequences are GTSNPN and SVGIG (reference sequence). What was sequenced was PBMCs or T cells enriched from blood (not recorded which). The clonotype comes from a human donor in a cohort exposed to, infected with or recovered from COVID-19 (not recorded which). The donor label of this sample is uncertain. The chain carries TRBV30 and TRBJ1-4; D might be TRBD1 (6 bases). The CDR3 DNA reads TGTGCCTGGAGTGGGGGCCAAGGGGGTGAAAAACTGTTTTTT. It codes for CAWSGGQGGEKLFF.